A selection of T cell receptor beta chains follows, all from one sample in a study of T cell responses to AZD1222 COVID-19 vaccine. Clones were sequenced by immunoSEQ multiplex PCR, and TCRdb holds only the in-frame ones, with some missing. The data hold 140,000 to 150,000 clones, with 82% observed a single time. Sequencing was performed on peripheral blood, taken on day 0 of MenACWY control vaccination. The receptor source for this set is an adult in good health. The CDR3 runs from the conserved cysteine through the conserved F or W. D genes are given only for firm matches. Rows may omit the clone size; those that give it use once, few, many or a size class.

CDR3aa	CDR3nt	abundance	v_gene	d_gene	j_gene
CASSPGQGGVTF	TGTGCCAGCAGCCCGGGACAGGGTGGGGTCACCTTC	.	TRBV3-1/TRBV3-2	TRBD1	TRBJ1-2
CASSLNQAPRSGEQFF	TGTGCCAGCAGCCTTAATCAGGCACCTAGGTCGGGTGAGCAGTTCTTC	few	TRBV9	.	TRBJ2-1
CASSPMTSGGTGTQYF	TGTGCCAGCTCACCGATGACTAGCGGGGGTACTGGGACCCAGTACTTC	.	TRBV18	TRBD2	TRBJ2-5
CASSQDVQTLF	TGTGCCAGCAGCCAAGATGTTCAGACCCTCTTT	.	TRBV3-1/TRBV3-2	.	TRBJ1-1
CASSPSIGDSGNTIYF	TGTGCCAGCAGCCCATCGATAGGGGATTCTGGAAACACCATATATTTT	.	TRBV5-5	.	TRBJ1-3
CASSLTVVPNTEAFF	TGTGCCAGCAGCTTAACCGTAGTGCCGAACACTGAAGCTTTCTTT	.	TRBV7-3	.	TRBJ1-1
CATSGGGFETQYF	TGTGCCACCAGTGGCGGAGGTTTTGAGACCCAGTACTTC	.	TRBV24-1	.	TRBJ2-5
CASSEFVGIEQYF	TGCGCCAGCAGTGAGTTCGTAGGGATCGAGCAGTACTTC	few	TRBV10-1	.	TRBJ2-7
CASSPTGTGNEQYF	TGCGCCAGCAGCCCGACCGGGACAGGGAACGAGCAGTACTTC	.	TRBV5-1	TRBD1	TRBJ2-7
CASSVAGDNTGELFF	TGTGCCAGCAGTGTAGCGGGGGACAACACCGGGGAGCTGTTTTTT	medium-sized	TRBV6-4	TRBD2	TRBJ2-2
CASSQGKGTSGDSEQFF	TGCGCCAGCAGCCAAGGAAAAGGGACTAGCGGGGACAGTGAGCAGTTCTTC	.	TRBV4-1	TRBD2	TRBJ2-1
CASSLLEVGETQYF	TGTGCCAGCAGTTTACTAGAGGTGGGAGAGACCCAGTACTTC	.	TRBV28	.	TRBJ2-5
CASSSLRNTGELFF	TGTGCCAGCAGCTCTCTGCGGAACACCGGGGAGCTGTTTTTT	.	TRBV11-1	.	TRBJ2-2
CASSTRQAPETQYF	TGCGCCAGCAGCACCCGACAGGCCCCAGAGACCCAGTACTTC	.	TRBV5-1	.	TRBJ2-5
CASSSPGRTKETQYF	TGTGCCAGCAGTTCGCCGGGAAGAACTAAAGAGACCCAGTACTTC	.	TRBV6-5	.	TRBJ2-5
CASSLYGGSNQPQHF	TGTGCCAGCAGTTTATACGGGGGTAGCAATCAGCCCCAGCATTTT	.	TRBV28	.	TRBJ1-5
CASSSRSGDTVFGNTIYF	TGTGCCAGCAGTTCCCGCAGTGGGGACACGGTATTTGGAAACACCATATATTTT	.	TRBV25-1	.	TRBJ1-3
CASSSLGGQTNSPLHF	TGTGCCAGCAGCTCCCTCGGGGGACAGACAAATTCACCCCTCCACTTT	.	TRBV7-6	TRBD1	TRBJ1-6
CASSPRVEGANVLTF	TGTGCCAGCAGCCCACGGGTTGAGGGGGCCAACGTCCTGACTTTC	.	TRBV7-9	.	TRBJ2-6
CASSAFAGGTEAFF	TGCGCCAGCAGCGCCTTCGCAGGAGGGACTGAAGCTTTCTTT	.	TRBV5-1	.	TRBJ1-1
CASSLVGDYGYTF	TGTGCCAGCAGCTTAGTAGGGGATTATGGCTACACCTTC	.	TRBV11-2	.	TRBJ1-2
CASSQDQRGGNTIYF	TGTGCCAGCAGCCAAGATCAAAGGGGTGGAAACACCATATATTTT	.	TRBV14	.	TRBJ1-3
CASSPKSATNEKLFF	TGCGCCAGCAGCCCTAAATCAGCAACTAATGAAAAACTGTTTTTT	.	TRBV5-1	.	TRBJ1-4
CASSGVLSGANVLTF	TGTGCCAGCAGCGGCGTCCTCTCTGGGGCCAACGTCCTGACTTTC	.	TRBV5-5	.	TRBJ2-6
CASSLDSNYGYTF	TGTGCCAGCAGCTTGGACAGCAACTATGGCTACACCTTC	.	TRBV5-8	.	TRBJ1-2
CASSPRVSYGYTF	TGTGCCAGCAGCCCCAGGGTGAGCTATGGCTACACCTTC	.	TRBV5-4	.	TRBJ1-2
CSVGGGTGELFF	TGCAGCGTCGGCGGAGGGACCGGGGAGCTGTTTTTT	.	TRBV29-1	.	TRBJ2-2
CASRTGGSMNTEAFF	TGCGCCAGCAGGACAGGAGGAAGCATGAACACTGAAGCTTTCTTT	.	TRBV5-1	.	TRBJ1-1
CASSLASGTEAFF	TGTGCCAGCAGCTTAGCCTCCGGGACGGAAGCTTTCTTT	.	TRBV11-2	.	TRBJ1-1
CATSREGSSNQPQHF	TGTGCCACCAGCAGAGAGGGTTCAAGCAATCAGCCCCAGCATTTT	.	TRBV15	.	TRBJ1-5
CSASKATKETQYF	TGCAGTGCTAGTAAGGCCACCAAAGAGACCCAGTACTTC	.	TRBV20-1	.	TRBJ2-5
CASRGPGITDTQYF	TGTGCCAGCAGGGGGCCGGGAATCACAGATACGCAGTATTTT	.	TRBV2	.	TRBJ2-3
CASSNRDRGMNEQYF	TGTGCCAGCAGTAACCGAGACAGGGGAATGAACGAGCAGTACTTC	.	TRBV6-5	TRBD1	TRBJ2-7
CASSRDRGITGELFF	TGTGCCAGCAGCCGGGACAGGGGCATCACCGGGGAGCTGTTTTTT	.	TRBV5-6	TRBD1	TRBJ2-2
CASSLDLLAGSTDTQYF	TGTGCCAGCAGCTTAGATTTACTAGCGGGGAGCACAGATACGCAGTATTTT	.	TRBV11-2	TRBD2	TRBJ2-3
CASSAGLAGGLHNEQFF	TGTGCCAGCAGTGCGGGACTAGCGGGGGGGCTGCACAATGAGCAGTTCTTC	.	TRBV6-4	TRBD2	TRBJ2-1
CASSLGESSYNEQFF	TGTGCCAGCAGCTTGGGGGAGAGCTCCTACAATGAGCAGTTCTTC	.	TRBV5-4	.	TRBJ2-1
CASSFRGSTDTQYF	TGTGCCAGCAGCTTTAGGGGTAGCACAGATACGCAGTATTTT	.	TRBV11-3	.	TRBJ2-3
CASSPSSGAGELFF	TGCGCCAGCAGCCCCTCCAGCGGGGCCGGGGAGCTGTTTTTT	.	TRBV5-1	TRBD2	TRBJ2-2
CASSRTSGGSTDTQYF	TGTGCCAGCAGCCGGACTAGCGGGGGGAGCACAGATACGCAGTATTTT	.	TRBV5-5	TRBD2	TRBJ2-3
CASNQGQGSTGELFF	TGTGCCAGCAACCAAGGACAGGGGTCCACCGGGGAGCTGTTTTTT	.	TRBV6-5	TRBD1	TRBJ2-2
CASQDRVGANYGYTF	TGTGCCAGCCAGGACAGGGTCGGCGCTAACTATGGCTACACCTTC	.	TRBV6-5	TRBD1	TRBJ1-2
CASSPRTGGGTEAFF	TGCGCCAGCAGCCCACGGACAGGGGGGGGCACTGAAGCTTTCTTT	.	TRBV5-1	TRBD1	TRBJ1-1
CSVSQDYEQYF	TGCAGCGTTTCACAGGATTACGAGCAGTACTTC	.	TRBV29-1	.	TRBJ2-7
CSVAPHTGWPFF	TGCAGCGTAGCCCCGCATACGGGATGGCCTTTCTTC	once	TRBV29-1	.	TRBJ1-2
CSVEVSWTVYNEQFF	TGCAGCGTTGAAGTATCGTGGACAGTTTACAATGAGCAGTTCTTC	.	TRBV29-1	.	TRBJ2-1
CASSTGLGGAFF	TGTGCCAGCAGTACAGGACTCGGTGGTGCTTTCTTT	few	TRBV12-3/TRBV12-4	.	TRBJ1-1
CASSEPQGKGNTEAFF	TGTGCCAGCAGCGAACCTCAGGGTAAGGGGAACACTGAAGCTTTCTTT	.	TRBV7-9	.	TRBJ1-1
CATRDRGLRNEQFF	TGTGCCACCAGGGACAGGGGGCTTCGAAATGAGCAGTTCTTC	.	TRBV24-1	TRBD1	TRBJ2-1
CASGIGYEQYF	TGTGCCAGCGGCATCGGGTACGAGCAGTACTTC	.	TRBV2	.	TRBJ2-7
CASSLEASRSTEAFF	TGTGCCAGCAGCTTGGAGGCCTCACGTAGCACTGAAGCTTTCTTT	.	TRBV5-5	.	TRBJ1-1
CASSLVASGSSGANVLTF	TGTGCCAGCAGCTTAGTTGCGAGTGGGAGTTCGGGGGCCAACGTCCTGACTTTC	once	TRBV7-3	.	TRBJ2-6
CASRTGGSTGELFF	TGTGCCAGCAGGACAGGGGGGAGCACCGGGGAGCTGTTTTTT	once	TRBV2	TRBD1	TRBJ2-2
CASRATGSNTGELFF	TGTGCCAGCAGGGCAACAGGGTCGAACACCGGGGAGCTGTTTTTT	.	TRBV2	.	TRBJ2-2
CASSRTGTPDTEAFF	TGCGCCAGCAGCCGAACCGGGACACCAGACACTGAAGCTTTCTTT	.	TRBV4-1	.	TRBJ1-1
CASRLTGTNTEAFF	TGTGCCAGCAGACTCACGGGGACGAACACTGAAGCTTTCTTT	few	TRBV28	.	TRBJ1-1
CASSVEGRGRISGNTIYF	TGTGCCAGCAGCGTAGAAGGCAGGGGCCGAATCTCTGGAAACACCATATATTTT	.	TRBV9	.	TRBJ1-3
CASSRGHSNTGELFF	TGTGCCAGCAGCCGCGGACACTCGAACACCGGGGAGCTGTTTTTT	.	TRBV6-5	.	TRBJ2-2
CATSGGRSMGNSPLHF	TGTGCCACCAGCGGCGGACGGAGCATGGGGAATTCACCCCTCCACTTT	.	TRBV15	.	TRBJ1-6